The T cell receptor (beta chain) described here comes from a study of T cell responses to AZD1222 COVID-19 vaccine. The CDR3 totals 16 residues. Sequenced by immunoSEQ multiplex PCR; TCRdb stores in-frame clones only, minus some. Among about 110,000 clones listed, over 75% were seen once. The chain couples TRBV21-1 to TRBJ1-1. TRBV21-1 is labeled a pseudogene. The receptor was derived from an adult who received the AZD1222 COVID-19 vaccine. This sample comprised peripheral blood, obtained 28 days after the second AZD1222 dose. The CDR3 loop reads CASSKVEEQTLTEAFF. Here the CDR3 DNA reads TGTGCCAGCAGCAAAGTTGAGGAACAGACTCTTACTGAAGCTTTCTTT.